The clone carrying this T cell receptor (beta chain) has a handful of counts. Its antigen is still unknown. From germline, CDR1 is DFQATT and CDR2 SNEGSKA (reference sequence). The CDR3 contains 12 residues. Trimming removed 2 bases at V and 5 bases at J, with 7 bases between. These data belong to a study of blood T cells in healthy people across ages. Study-wide findings and caveats: Considered underestimates were the diversity estimates obtained from one million T cells. Compared with aged donors, long-lived donors showed fewer expanded clones, suggesting selection.

The second PCR ran about 6 to 11 cycles with a sample-barcoded 5' primer and J-beta primers. Individual samples furnished no less than 2.5 million CDR3-containing paired-end reads apiece. In TCRdb, the 5' RACE reads were re-called with MiXCR into one record per CDR3 protein. The sample has 850,000 to 1,000,000 distinct CDR3 sequences; approximately 49% are singletons. Peripheral blood from each donor was collected in a volume of about 10 milliliters. The receptor was derived from a man aged 25-40 years in good health. The gene calls are TRBV20-1 and TRBJ1-5; D is unresolved. Sequencing was carried out using blood. CDR3 residues: CSARRDHQPQHF. The CDR3 DNA follows: TGCAGTGCTAGAAGAGATCATCAGCCCCAGCATTTT.